The 21 T cell receptor beta chains in this list originate from one sample, sequenced in a study of graft-versus-host responses after intestinal transplantation. Assay: immunoSEQ multiplex PCR; the TCRdb copy retains only in-frame clones and omits some. The profile shows 20,000 to 30,000 clones, 90% of them singletons. Sequenced material: PBMCs, taken just over 38 days after intestinal transplant. Receptors originate from a human patient who received an intestinal transplant, so some T cells may come from the graft donor.

This clone was counted between two and nine times. This chain uses TRBV6-5 with TRBJ2-7, with 8 positions matching TRBD2. Germline CDR1 is MNHEY and CDR2 is SVGAGI. Unmatched junction bases numbered 8, after V lost 2 bases and J lost 5 bases. The CDR3 has 15 amino acids. The CDR3 loop reads CASSYGSGMINEQYF. The CDR3 bases are TGTGCCAGCAGTTACGGTAGCGGGATGATCAACGAGCAGTACTTC.

The rearrangement joins TRBV10-3 to TRBJ2-7, with D perhaps matching TRBD2 (5 bases). Germline assignment: CDR1 ENHRY and CDR2 SYGVKD. V was clipped by 0 bases and J by 2 bases, with 11 bases between them. This CDR3 comprises 15 residues. CDR3: CAISESKRMTYEQYF. In nucleotides, the CDR3 is TGTGCCATCAGTGAGTCAAAGCGGATGACCTACGAGCAGTACTTC.

This rearrangement joins TRBV7-9 to TRBJ1-1, with D perhaps TRBD1 (5 bases). V was pared by 5 bases and J by 2 bases, with 12 bases between. Germline V gives CDR1 SEHNR, CDR2 FQNEAQ (reference sequence). CDR3 length: 14 residues. CDR3 in amino acids: CASSVETANTEAFF. CDR3 DNA: TGTGCCAGCAGCGTCGAGACAGCTAACACTGAAGCTTTCTTT.

In this sample, this clone turned up a few times. The chain employs TRBV5-1 and TRBJ2-7; 9 nucleotides align to TRBD1. The CDR3 extends over 13 amino acids. The germline gives CDR1 SGHRS, CDR2 YFSETQ. The V segment lost 4 bases and the J segment 6 bases; nucleotides outside the gene matches: 5. CDR3 DNA: TGCGCCAGCAGCCAAGGGACAGGGCCCGAGCAGTACTTC. Translation gives CASSQGTGPEQYF.

The chain recombines TRBV30 with TRBJ2-7; TRBD2 agrees at 7 bases. CDR1 and CDR2 from the germline V gene are GTSNPN and SVGIG (reference sequence). The junction had 6 bases not matched to a gene; V was cut back by 5 bases and J by 2 bases. The CDR3 is made up of 13 amino acids. The CDR3 reads CAWGEGRPYEQYF. In nucleotides, the CDR3 is TGTGCCTGGGGGGAGGGGAGGCCCTACGAGCAGTACTTC. The entire variable domain, with the rest obtained from reference TRBV30 and TRBJ2-7, is as follows: SQTIHQWPATLVQPVGSPLSLECTVEGTSNPNLYWYRQAAGRGLQLLFYSVGIGQISSEVPQNLSASRPQDRQFILSSKKLLLSDSGFYLCAWGEGRPYEQYFGPGTRLTVT.

V is TRBV5-6 and J is TRBJ1-1; D is perhaps TRBD1 (5 bases). The germline CDR1 and CDR2 sequences are SGHDT and YYEEEE. V was clipped by 1 base and J by 11 bases, with 21 bases between them. This CDR3 has 15 amino acids. CDR3 loop: CASSLWTQARKGAFF. As DNA, the CDR3 is TGTGCCAGCAGCTTGTGGACACAGGCAAGGAAGGGGGCTTTCTTT.

Worth noting for this clone: Compared with germline, one end of the junction differs, possibly owing to a read error. This chain joins TRBV15 and TRBJ2-7; tentatively, D is TRBD2 (5 bases). Germline V gene data show CDR1 as LNHNV and CDR2 as YYDKDF (reference sequence). The CDR3 covers 13 residues. CDR3: CATRRGIGYEQYF. CDR3 DNA: TGTGCCACCAGGAGAGGGATAGGTTACGAGCAGTACTTC. Complete variable domain (other parts from reference TRBV15 and TRBJ2-7): DAMVIQNPRYQVTQFGKPVTLSCSQTLNHNVMYWYQQKSSQAPKLLFHYYDKDFNNEADTPDNFQSRRPNTSFCFLDIRSPGLGDTAMYLCATRRGIGYEQYFGPGTRLTVT.

The chain is built from TRBV5-1 and TRBJ2-5; no clear D. CDR1 and CDR2 (germline): SGHRS, YFSETQ. V was shortened by 1 base and J by 1 base, with 8 bases between the two germline ends. This CDR3 contains 14 residues. CDR3 region: CASSLFLSQETQYF. Written as DNA, the CDR3 is TGCGCCAGCAGCTTGTTCCTCTCCCAAGAGACCCAGTACTTC.

The chain employs TRBV9 and TRBJ2-3, with 7 nucleotides matching TRBD2. CDR3 length: 16 amino acids. Looked up from germline, CDR1 is SGDLS and CDR2 is YYNGEE. Losses at the gene ends were 3 bases for V and 2 bases for J; bases not matched to a gene: 9. DNA for the CDR3: TGTGCCAGCAGCGGGGAACTAGCGTGGTTCACAGATACGCAGTATTTT. Residues: CASSGELAWFTDTQYF.

The chain uses TRBV13 and TRBJ1-1; no reliable D call. Germline V gene lookup returns CDR1 PRHDT and CDR2 FYEKMQ (reference sequence). CDR3 length: 13 residues. Deletions cut 1 base from V and 4 bases from J, with 7 bases between. The DNA of the CDR3 is TGTGCCAGCAGCTTAGAAGTGGGCACTGAAGCTTTCTTT. Its translation: CASSLEVGTEAFF.

Here the CDR3 DNA reads TGCGCCAGCAGCCAAGTGGTCGGGGCGACCTACGAGCAGTACTTC. As protein: CASSQVVGATYEQYF. V gene TRBV4-1 combines with J gene TRBJ2-7; either TRBD1 or TRBD2 may supply D (5 bases each). V lost 1 base and J lost 2, with 12 bases in between. This CDR3 spans 15 amino acids. CDR1 MGHRA and CDR2 YSYEKL come from the germline V gene.

To note about this clone: One junction end disagrees with the germline gene, perhaps due to a read error. Other DNA sequences from this sample encode an identical CDR3 as well. The gene calls are TRBV6-4 and TRBJ2-3; no clear D. Germline V gene data show CDR1 as MRHNA and CDR2 as SNTAGT. The CDR3 totals 14 residues. Here the CDR3 reads CASSSLGGEDTQYF. The DNA for the CDR3 is TGTGCCAGCAGTTCCCTGGGTGGGGAAGATACGCAGTATTTC.

On this clone itself: A read error may account for a junction end that differs from germline. J is TRBJ2-7 and V is TRBV7-7, with no clear D. The germline gives CDR1 SSHAT, CDR2 FNYEAQ (reference sequence). CDR3 length equals 13 residues. In nucleotides, the CDR3 is TGTGCTAGCAGCTTGGCCGATTCCTACGAGCAGTACTTC. This gives the protein CASSLADSYEQYF.

This sequence joins TRBV14 and TRBJ1-2; D gene uncertain. This CDR3 has 14 amino acids. V dropped 0 bases and J dropped 5 bases, with 10 bases sitting between them. CDR1 and CDR2 (germline): SGHDN, FVKESK. Here the CDR3 reads CASSQEGRVYGYTF. As DNA, the CDR3 is TGTGCCAGCAGCCAAGAGGGGAGAGTATATGGCTACACCTTC. Combining the CDR3 with reference TRBV14 and TRBJ1-2 gives the whole variable domain EAGVTQFPSHSVIEKGQTVTLRCDPISGHDNLYWYRRVMGKEIKFLLHFVKESKQDESGMPNNRFLAERTGGTYSTLKVQPAELEDSGVYFCASSQEGRVYGYTFGSGTRLTVV.

The chain links TRBV4-1 to TRBJ1-5; the D is unclear. Germline V lookup: CDR1 MGHRA, CDR2 YSYEKL. The V and J ends lost 4 bases and 1 base respectively, with 20 bases between them. The CDR3 has 18 amino acids. CDR3 sequence: CASSLTSSPSSSNQPQHF. For the CDR3, the DNA is TGCGCCAGCAGCCTCACTAGCTCCCCTAGCAGCAGCAATCAGCCCCAGCATTTT.

V gene TRBV29-1 combines with J gene TRBJ2-1, with TRBD2 identical over 7 bases. Per the germline V gene, CDR1 is SQVTM and CDR2 is ANQGSEA. The CDR3 is 16 residues long. Germline trimming cut 1 base from V and 1 base from J; bases unmatched to any gene: 7. DNA of the CDR3: TGCAGCGTTGAAGGCCGGGGGGTAAAGTCCTACAATGAGCAGTTCTTC. It specifies CSVEGRGVKSYNEQFF.

The chain combines TRBV30 with TRBJ1-2; 9 bases are a match to TRBD1. Germline V gene sequence: CDR1 GTSNPN, CDR2 SVGIG (reference sequence). This CDR3 is built from 14 residues. Trimming took 0 bases from V and 8 from J; bases not matched to a gene: 7. CDR3: CAWSVPGQGKGYTF. For the CDR3, the DNA is TGTGCCTGGAGTGTACCGGGACAGGGAAAAGGCTACACCTTC.

The chain combines TRBV7-8 with TRBJ2-1; no definite D call. Trimming left V 5 bases short and J 4 bases short, with 12 bases between. The length of the CDR3 is 14 residues. The germline gives CDR1 SGHVS, CDR2 FQNEAQ. The CDR3 region has the DNA TGTGCCAGCAGCGGCCGGGTTGATTACAATGAGCAGTTCTTC. Translating gives CASSGRVDYNEQFF.

The J gene is TRBJ2-5, the V gene TRBV27; possible D gene TRBD2, 5 bases. V dropped 3 bases and J dropped 5 bases, with 16 bases sitting between them. Per the germline V gene, CDR1 is MNHEY and CDR2 is SMNVEV (reference sequence). The CDR3 has 15 amino acids. The CDR3 loop is CASSFKRGEAETQYF. The DNA of the CDR3 is TGTGCCAGCAGTTTTAAACGGGGAGAGGCTGAGACCCAGTACTTC.

The chain combines TRBV7-8 with TRBJ1-2; 9 bases line up with TRBD1. Looked up from germline, CDR1 is SGHVS and CDR2 is FQNEAQ. The CDR3 is 15 residues long. Unmatched junction bases numbered 12, after V lost 5 bases and J lost 8 bases. This CDR3 is CASSLRDREGGGYTF. The CDR3, as DNA: TGTGCCAGCAGCCTCCGGGACAGGGAGGGAGGGGGCTACACCTTC.

The chain links TRBV30 to TRBJ1-2, with no clear D. The V and J ends lost 0 bases and 8 bases respectively, with 10 bases between them. Germline assignment: CDR1 GTSNPN and CDR2 SVGIG (reference sequence). The CDR3 runs 12 residues. CDR3 DNA: TGTGCCTGGAGTGTAACGGTAACCGGCTACACCTTC. Translating gives CAWSVTVTGYTF.